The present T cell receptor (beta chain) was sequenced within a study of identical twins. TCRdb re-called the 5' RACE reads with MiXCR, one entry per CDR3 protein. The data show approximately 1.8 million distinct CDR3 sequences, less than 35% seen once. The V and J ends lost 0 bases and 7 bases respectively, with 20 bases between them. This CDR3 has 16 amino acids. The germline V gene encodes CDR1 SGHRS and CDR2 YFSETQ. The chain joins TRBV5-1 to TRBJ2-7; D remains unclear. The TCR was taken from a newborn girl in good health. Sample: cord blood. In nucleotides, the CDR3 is TGCGCCAGCAGCTTGGCCCAGCGTTCGCTCTACAATGAGCAGTACTTC. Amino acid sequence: CASSLAQRSLYNEQYF. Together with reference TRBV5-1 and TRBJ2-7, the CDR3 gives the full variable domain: KAGVTQTPRYLIKTRGQQVTLSCSPISGHRSVSWYQQTPGQGLQFLFEYFSETQRNKGNFPGRFSGRQFSNSRSEMNVSTLELGDSALYLCASSLAQRSLYNEQYFGPGTRLTVT.